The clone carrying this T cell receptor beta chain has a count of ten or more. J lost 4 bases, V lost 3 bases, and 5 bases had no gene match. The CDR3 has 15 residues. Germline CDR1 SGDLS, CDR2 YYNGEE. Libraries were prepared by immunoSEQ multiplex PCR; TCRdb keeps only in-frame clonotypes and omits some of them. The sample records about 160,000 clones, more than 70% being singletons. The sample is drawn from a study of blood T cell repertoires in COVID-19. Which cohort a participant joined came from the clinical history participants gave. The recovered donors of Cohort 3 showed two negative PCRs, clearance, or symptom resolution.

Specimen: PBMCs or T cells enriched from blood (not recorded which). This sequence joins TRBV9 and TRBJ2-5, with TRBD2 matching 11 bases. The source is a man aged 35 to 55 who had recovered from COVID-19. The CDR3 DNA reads TGTGCCAGCAGCGATAGCGGGGGGGACCGAGAGACCCAGTACTTC. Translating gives CASSDSGGDRETQYF.